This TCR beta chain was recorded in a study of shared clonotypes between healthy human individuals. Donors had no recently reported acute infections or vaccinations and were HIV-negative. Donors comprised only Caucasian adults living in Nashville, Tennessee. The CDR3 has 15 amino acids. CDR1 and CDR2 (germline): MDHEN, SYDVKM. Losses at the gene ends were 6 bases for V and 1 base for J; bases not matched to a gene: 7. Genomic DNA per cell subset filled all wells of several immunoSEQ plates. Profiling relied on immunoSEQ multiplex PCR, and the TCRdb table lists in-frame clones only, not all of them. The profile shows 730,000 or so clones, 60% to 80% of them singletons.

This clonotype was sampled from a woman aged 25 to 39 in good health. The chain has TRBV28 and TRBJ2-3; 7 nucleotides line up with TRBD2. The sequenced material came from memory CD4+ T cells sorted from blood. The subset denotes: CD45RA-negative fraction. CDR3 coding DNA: TGTGCCAGCAGCAAAGACAGCGGGGGCACAGATACGCAGTATTTT. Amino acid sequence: CASSKDSGGTDTQYF.